There are many counts of the clone carrying this T cell receptor (beta chain). Its target is unknown. The sample originates from a study of Graves' ophthalmopathy and Graves' hyperthyroidism. Study-wide results and limits: Most expanded clonotypes from thyroid (those above 0.001 frequency) were also found in blood.

RNA transcripts were the template, and TCR beta CDR3 regions were amplified from them. Scientists carried out first-round RT-PCR using HTBI primers and then a second-round multiplex PCR. Each CDR3 protein gets one entry after TCRdb re-called the multiplex PCR reads with MiXCR. The sample includes about 220,000 distinct CDR3 sequences, roughly a fifth of them seen just once. V shed 3 bases and J shed 1 base, with 6 bases lying between them. CDR1 is MNHEY, CDR2 SMNVEV, per germline (reference sequence). The CDR3 totals 13 residues. This chain links TRBV27 with TRBJ2-5; no reliable D call. The sequencing sample was made of peripheral blood. The TCR comes from a woman aged 50 to 65 with Graves' ophthalmopathy. For the CDR3, the DNA is TGTGCCAGCAGTTTTCTTCCCCAAGAGACCCAGTACTTC. Encoded protein: CASSFLPQETQYF.